The 9 T cell receptor beta chains in this list originate from one sample, sequenced in a study of blood T cell repertoires in COVID-19. Assay used: immunoSEQ multiplex PCR; TCRdb lists only in-frame clones, some missing. Of roughly 150,000 clones listed, around four fifths are singletons. Material: PBMCs or T cells enriched from blood (not recorded which). The source of these receptors is a man aged 50 to 59 who had recovered from COVID-19.

The gene calls are TRBV7-2 and TRBJ1-1, with D unresolved. Between the trimmed V and J ends, which lost 1 base and 0 bases, there was a span of 15 bases. Germline loops: CDR1 SGHTA, CDR2 FQGNSA. The CDR3 runs to 17 residues. The CDR3 sequence: CASSLEDMGPMNTEAFF. The CDR3 DNA reads TGTGCCAGCAGCTTAGAAGACATGGGCCCGATGAACACTGAAGCTTTCTTT.

The chain couples TRBV9 to TRBJ2-7, with 7 bases aligning to TRBD2. Germline lookup yields CDR1 SGDLS and CDR2 YYNGEE. The CDR3 contains 15 residues. Trimming took 0 bases from V and 0 from J; bases not matched to a gene: 3. For the CDR3, the DNA is TGTGCCAGCAGCGTAGAAGCGGGGAGCTCCTACGAGCAGTACTTC. The encoded protein is CASSVEAGSSYEQYF.

About this clone itself: Other DNA sequences in this specimen translate into the identical CDR3. The chain joins TRBV18 to TRBJ1-1, with TRBD1 identical over 8 bases. Per germline, CDR1 KGHSH and CDR2 LQKENI. The CDR3 runs 14 residues. V trimming: 5 bases; J trimming: 0 bases; junction bases outside the gene matches: 2. CDR3 bases: TGTGCCAGCTCATTGGACAGGGTGAACACTGAAGCTTTCTTT. Protein sequence: CASSLDRVNTEAFF.

V usage is TRBV7-2 and J usage is TRBJ1-4; 11 nucleotides align to TRBD1. The CDR3 covers 16 residues. From germline, CDR1 is SGHTA and CDR2 FQGNSA. The J segment lost 2 bases and the V segment lost 6 bases, leaving 5 bases of the junction unmatched. CDR3 sequence: CASSLDRGLTNEKLFF. In DNA form, the CDR3 reads TGTGCCAGCAGTTTGGACAGGGGGCTCACTAATGAAAAACTGTTTTTT.

The chain has TRBV6-5 and TRBJ1-4; TRBD1 agrees at 10 bases. This CDR3 has 15 residues. CDR1 is MNHEY and CDR2 is SVGAGI in the germline V gene. J was trimmed by 6 bases and V by 5 bases; bases with no gene match: 6. The DNA for the CDR3 is TGTGCCAGCAGTCCCGGGACAGGGGCTGATGAAAAACTGTTTTTT. This codes for CASSPGTGADEKLFF.

V usage is TRBV2 and J usage is TRBJ2-1, with 9 nucleotides matching TRBD1. The J segment lost 2 bases and the V segment lost 6 bases, leaving 5 bases of the junction unmatched. Germline values: CDR1 SNHLY, CDR2 FYNNEI. The CDR3 sequence is 15 residues long. The DNA of the CDR3 is TGTGCCAGCAGGGGTACAGGGGGCGCCTACAATGAGCAGTTCTTC. Translation: CASRGTGGAYNEQFF.

This chain links TRBV7-8 with TRBJ2-7; TRBD2 agrees at 8 bases. J gave up 6 bases and V 1 base, and 5 bases lay outside the gene matches. CDR1 and CDR2 (germline): SGHVS, FQNEAQ. The CDR3 covers 14 residues. CDR3 nucleotides: TGTGCCAGCAGCTTAGGCGGGGGGTCTGGCGAGCAGTACTTC. Amino acids: CASSLGGGSGEQYF.

This chain uses TRBV5-1 with TRBJ1-2, with a weak D call TRBD1 (6 bases). CDR1 and CDR2 (germline): SGHRS, YFSETQ. V dropped 0 bases and J dropped 6 bases, with 9 bases sitting between them. CDR3 length: 13 amino acids. Here the CDR3 DNA reads TGCGCCAGCAGCTTGGCAGGGGTTAATGGCTACACCTTC. It is translated as CASSLAGVNGYTF.

The chain carries TRBV7-9 and TRBJ1-6; D is ambiguous. Looked up from germline, CDR1 is SEHNR and CDR2 is FQNEAQ (reference sequence). The CDR3 runs 17 residues. Trimming took 0 bases from V and 3 from J, leaving 12 bases between them. The CDR3 loop reads CASSLARVGDYNSPLHF. The CDR3 DNA is TGTGCCAGCAGCTTAGCTCGGGTGGGTGACTATAATTCACCCCTCCACTTT. The full variable domain, rest sourced from reference TRBV7-9 and TRBJ1-6, is DTGVSQNPRHKITKRGQNVTFRCDPISEHNRLYWYRQTLGQGPEFLTYFQNEAQLEKSRLLSDRFSAERPKGSFSTLEIQRTEQGDSAMYLCASSLARVGDYNSPLHFGNGTRLTVT.